Detailed here is one T cell receptor beta chain. This specimen comes from a study of blood T cell repertoires in COVID-19. This CDR3 region has 15 residues. Germline V CDR1 and CDR2: LGHDT, YNNKEL (reference sequence). Trimming stripped 1 base from V and 1 base from J, with 10 bases between. Measured with immunoSEQ multiplex PCR; TCRdb has only the in-frame clones, and not every one. This table has approximately 260,000 clones, under 85% appearing once. The J gene is TRBJ1-1, the V gene TRBV3-1 (or the pseudogene TRBV3-2), with D unresolved. The sample taken for sequencing was peripheral blood. This TCR derives from a woman between 35 and 50 years old with active or convalescent COVID-19. DNA for the CDR3: TGTGCCAGCAGCCAAGGGTATAGAAAGAACACTGAAGCTTTCTTT. As protein: CASSQGYRKNTEAFF.